The TCR beta chain described here comes from a study of OX40 agonist ivuxolimab in advanced cancers. The data were produced by immunoSEQ multiplex PCR, yet TCRdb's version contains in-frame clones alone and is incomplete. Counted here are approximately 40,000 clones, 82% occurring once; the ten biggest clones make up approximately 6.9%. The J segment lost 6 bases and the V segment lost 4 bases, leaving 15 bases of the junction unmatched. Germline V gives CDR1 SGHRS, CDR2 YFSETQ. The CDR3 is made up of 17 amino acids. This chain joins TRBV5-1 and TRBJ2-1; TRBD1 aligns across 8 bases. Specimen: CD4+ or CD8+ T cells sorted from blood, collected in a trial of the OX40 agonist ivuxolimab. This clonotype was sampled from an adult with an advanced solid tumor such as melanoma, head and neck, liver or kidney cancer. Written as DNA, the CDR3 is TGCGCCAGCAGCCCCCACTATCTCAGGGGGCTTGGCAATGAGCAGTTCTTC. The encoded protein is CASSPHYLRGLGNEQFF.